This T cell receptor (beta chain) comes out of a study of T cell responses to AZD1222 COVID-19 vaccine. Study-wide points: As reported, nearly half of all spike-specific TCRs target variant regions that are unmutated.

A note on this clone: The antigen is unknown.

There are 14 residues in the CDR3. Germline V gene data show CDR1 as SNHLY and CDR2 as FYNNEI. Trimming removed 8 bases from V and 4 bases from J, with 14 bases in between. TCRdb's table, derived via immunoSEQ multiplex PCR, lists solely in-frame clones and lacks some. The sample lists around 140,000 clones; over 75% were seen once. The sequence was collected from an adult in good health. J is TRBJ2-2 and V is TRBV2, with D perhaps matching TRBD1 (6 bases). Material: peripheral blood, obtained on day 0 of AZD1222 vaccination. The CDR3 sequence is CASRQGIGTGELFF. Here the CDR3 DNA reads TGTGCCAGCCGGCAGGGGATAGGCACCGGGGAGCTGTTTTTT. Variable domain in full (rest from reference TRBV2 and TRBJ2-2): EPEVTQTPSHQVTQMGQEVILRCVPISNHLYFYWYRQILGQKVEFLVSFYNNEISEKSEIFDDQFSVERPDGSNFTLKIRSTKLEDSAMYFCASRQGIGTGELFFGEGSRLTVL.